This is a list of T cell receptor beta chains from one sample in a study of early T cells in non-severe SARS-CoV-2 infection. One entry per CDR3 protein results from TCRdb running MiXCR on the 5' RACE reads. This sample yields some 58,000 distinct CDR3 sequences, of which 11% are seen a single time; less than 3% belongs to the top ten. Sample: whole blood, taken at baseline. The receptors were gathered from an adult who was a healthcare worker with PCR-confirmed SARS-CoV-2 infection or an uninfected control (not recorded which). The CDR3 runs from the conserved cysteine through the conserved F or W. The D gene is left open where the match is weak. Part of the rows lack a size; the others show once, few, many or a class for expanded clones.

v_call	clone_size	d_call	j_call	cdr3_length	cdr3_nt	cdr3_aa
TRBV18	-	-	TRBJ1-6	15	TGTGCCAGCTCACCACAGCAGGGCGAAGGGTCACCCCTCCACTTT	CASSPQQGEGSPLHF
TRBV20-1	many	TRBD2	TRBJ2-3	17	TGCAGTGCTAGATCGAAGCGGGGGGGCCGTAGCACAGATACGCAGTATTTT	CSARSKRGGRSTDTQYF
TRBV7-3	-	TRBD2	TRBJ2-1	14	TGCGCCAGCAGCGGGAGCGGGAGCTACAATGAGCAGTTCTTC	CASSGSGSYNEQFF
TRBV7-9	-	-	TRBJ1-2	17	TGTGCCAGCAGCTTAGCAGGAGACGCTCGGGGAAGAGGTGGCTACACCTTC	CASSLAGDARGRGGYTF
TRBV4-3	medium-sized	-	TRBJ2-1	12	TGCGCCAGCAGCCAAGAAAGGGGCAAGCAGTTCTTC	CASSQERGKQFF
TRBV21-1	-	-	TRBJ1-1	15	TGTGCCAGCAGCATGGCACGGACGCTCGGGGGGGAAGCTTTCTTT	CASSMARTLGGEAFF
TRBV7-2	few	TRBD1	TRBJ2-7	17	TGTGCCAGCAGCTTAAGGTGGCTGGACAGGTCCTCCTACGAGCAGTACTTC	CASSLRWLDRSSYEQYF
TRBV7-8	few	TRBD2	TRBJ2-1	16	TGTGCCAGCAGCTTAATGGGGGGGAGCTCCTACAATGAGCAGTTCTTC	CASSLMGGSSYNEQFF
TRBV7-8	few	-	TRBJ1-1	13	TGTGCCAGCAGCTTAGGGGCGGGGACTGAAGCTTTCTTT	CASSLGAGTEAFF
TRBV7-6	few	-	TRBJ2-1	16	TGTGCCAGCAGCGGCGGGTGGGGTTTTCGGAACAATGAGCAGTTCTTC	CASSGGWGFRNNEQFF
TRBV7-2	few	TRBD1	TRBJ1-4	16	TGTGCCAGCAGCACGTCGTACAGGGGACTACAAGAAAAACTGTTTTTT	CASSTSYRGLQEKLFF
TRBV7-2	-	-	TRBJ1-4	15	TGTGCCAGCAGCTTAGATCCAGGGCCAGATGAAAAACTGTTTTTT	CASSLDPGPDEKLFF
TRBV11-2	-	-	TRBJ1-6	12	TGTGCCAGCAGCCGGGGGGATTCACCCCTCCACTTT	CASSRGDSPLHF
TRBV9	-	-	TRBJ1-2	16	TGTGCCAGCAGCCCCCGACAGACACTTGCTAACTATGGCTACACCTTC	CASSPRQTLANYGYTF
TRBV10-3	few	-	TRBJ1-2	12	TGTGCCATCAGTGACACTAACTATGGCTACACCTTC	CAISDTNYGYTF
TRBV3-1	-	TRBD1	TRBJ2-3	19	TGTGCCAGCAGCCCCCTCCCCCCTTCCGGGACAGGGGTCCCAGATACGCAGTATTTT	CASSPLPPSGTGVPDTQYF
TRBV2	few	TRBD2	TRBJ2-7	13	TGTGCCAGCGGAAACGGGGGGTACTACGAGCAGTACTTC	CASGNGGYYEQYF
TRBV9	-	TRBD2	TRBJ2-2	15	TGTGCCAGCAGCGTTTCTCTAGCGGGCACCGGGGAGCTGTTTTTT	CASSVSLAGTGELFF
TRBV20-1	-	-	TRBJ2-1	11	TGCAGTGCTAGAGATCGCCTGGGGCAGTTCTTC	CSARDRLGQFF
TRBV2	-	TRBD1	TRBJ1-6	14	TGTGCCAGCGCCACAGGGGGAAGGGGATCACCCCTCCACTTT	CASATGGRGSPLHF
TRBV5-1	few	-	TRBJ2-2	13	TGCGCCAGCGGTGTCAGCGGCACCGGGGAGCTGTTTTTT	CASGVSGTGELFF
TRBV20-1	-	TRBD2	TRBJ2-7	16	TGCAGTGCACGGACTAGCGGGGGGCAAAGCTCCTACGAGCAGTACTTC	CSARTSGGQSSYEQYF
TRBV27	few	TRBD1	TRBJ1-2	16	TGTGCCAGCAGATTAATGCTAGGACAGGGTTGGTATGGCTACACCTTC	CASRLMLGQGWYGYTF
TRBV2	many	TRBD1	TRBJ1-1	15	TGTGCCAGCAGTAGAATGGACAGGGAGGTCACTGAAGCTTTCTTT	CASSRMDREVTEAFF
TRBV12-3/TRBV12-4	-	-	TRBJ1-1	12	TGTGCCAGCAGTTTGTGGCCATCCGAAGCTTTCTTT	CASSLWPSEAFF
TRBV6-2/TRBV6-3	few	-	TRBJ1-6	15	TGTGCCAGCAGTTACGATCGCTCTTATAATTCACCCCTCCACTTT	CASSYDRSYNSPLHF
TRBV27	few	-	TRBJ2-7	11	TGTGCCAGCCTCAAACAGGGCCTAGGGTACTTC	CASLKQGLGYF
TRBV12-3/TRBV12-4	many	-	TRBJ1-1	11	TGTGCCAGCACCCTACGCGCTGAAGCTTTCTTT	CASTLRAEAFF
TRBV2	-	-	TRBJ2-5	13	TGTGCCAGCAGGGGGCGGACACCGGAGACCCAGTACTTC	CASRGRTPETQYF
TRBV7-9	many	-	TRBJ2-1	15	TGTGCCAGCAGTTATACTACGGACTCCTACAATGAGCAGTTCTTC	CASSYTTDSYNEQFF
TRBV9	-	-	TRBJ1-4	14	TGTGCCAGCAGCGTTTCCGGGGGTCGAAAAGAACTGTTTTTT	CASSVSGGRKELFF
TRBV7-8	-	TRBD1	TRBJ2-2	15	TGTGCCAGCAGCTCCCGGGACAGAAACACCGGGGAGCTGTTTTTT	CASSSRDRNTGELFF
TRBV11-2	few	-	TRBJ2-4	14	TGTGCCAGCAGCACAATCTTAGCCAAAAACATTCAGTACTTC	CASSTILAKNIQYF
TRBV6-5	few	-	TRBJ2-1	16	TGTGCCAGCAGTTACTCGGGGGTAGGGGCCCTCAATGAGCAGTTCTTC	CASSYSGVGALNEQFF
TRBV7-3	-	-	TRBJ1-1	13	TGTGCCAGCAGCCCTCAGGGGTGGACTGAAGCTTTCTTT	CASSPQGWTEAFF
TRBV10-2	-	-	TRBJ2-3	14	TGCGCCAGCGGTGGTGAAGTTCTCGGAGATACGCAGTATTTT	CASGGEVLGDTQYF
TRBV12-3/TRBV12-4	many	TRBD1	TRBJ2-1	13	TGTGCCAGCAGCTCGGGACAGTACAATGAGCAGTTCTTC	CASSSGQYNEQFF
TRBV12-3/TRBV12-4	few	-	TRBJ1-2	13	TGTGCCAGCAGTTTAGAGAACGGCTATGGCTACACCTTC	CASSLENGYGYTF
TRBV28	-	-	TRBJ2-7	15	TGTGCCAGCAGTTCCCGGATGATAGGGCGTTACGAGCAGTACTTC	CASSSRMIGRYEQYF
TRBV7-6	-	TRBD2	TRBJ2-1	16	TGTGCCAGCAGCTTAGCGCGGCTAGCGGGGCGGGATGAGCAGTTCTTC	CASSLARLAGRDEQFF
TRBV6-5	many	-	TRBJ1-6	16	TGTGCCAGCAGCCTGACTGGTAGCTCCTATAATTCACCCCTCCACTTT	CASSLTGSSYNSPLHF
TRBV7-2	few	-	TRBJ1-1	14	TGTGCCAGCAGCCTAGGGGCGCGCAACGCTGAAGCTTTCTTT	CASSLGARNAEAFF
TRBV3-1	-	TRBD1	TRBJ2-7	14	TGTGCCAGCAGTCTCGACAGGGGGCGCAGCGAGCAGTACTTC	CASSLDRGRSEQYF
TRBV10-2	few	-	TRBJ2-7	12	TGCGCCAGCAGTGTTAATGGGTACGAGCAGTACTTC	CASSVNGYEQYF
TRBV29-1	few	-	TRBJ2-3	12	TGCAGCGTTGAACCCAAAGGGGATACGCAGTATTTT	CSVEPKGDTQYF
TRBV29-1	many	TRBD2	TRBJ2-1	17	TGCAGCGTCCCTAATCGGGCTAGCGGGGGGGCCTACAATGAGCAGTTCTTC	CSVPNRASGGAYNEQFF
TRBV20-1	few	TRBD2	TRBJ2-1	15	TGCAGTGCTTTAGGACTAGCGGGGGGGCTGAATGAGCAGTTCTTC	CSALGLAGGLNEQFF